These 8 T cell receptor beta chains were sequenced from one sample in a study of high-grade serous ovarian cancer treatment subgroups. TCRdb keeps only in-frame clones here, not all; method: immunoSEQ multiplex PCR. The sample contains 10,000 or so clones, more than 85% of which appear only once. Tumor samples were taken before definitive surgery or chemotherapy. Sequenced: tumor tissue. The source is a human donor with high-grade serous ovarian cancer.

DNA of the CDR3: TGTGCCAGCAGCCAAGGGGAGGCTAGCGGGAGTGGGTACTTC. As protein: CASSQGEASGSGYF. The chain joins TRBV5-5 to TRBJ2-7; TRBD2 matches at 10 bases. Germline V gene data show CDR1 as SGHKS and CDR2 as YYEKEE (reference sequence). The V gene end was trimmed by 4 bases and the J gene end by 12 bases; junction bases not matched to a gene: 13. The CDR3 has 14 amino acids. Full variable domain (remainder filled in from reference TRBV5-5 and TRBJ2-7): DAGVTQSPTHLIKTRGQQVTLRCSPISGHKSVSWYQQVLGQGPQFIFQYYEKEERGRGNFPDRFSARQFPNYSSELNVNALLLGDSALYLCASSQGEASGSGYFGPGTRLTVT.

The chain recombines TRBV7-9 with TRBJ2-2; 12 nucleotides agree with TRBD2. J lost 0 bases, V lost 8 bases, and 4 bases had no gene match. The CDR3 consists of 16 residues. Germline values: CDR1 SEHNR, CDR2 FQNEAQ (reference sequence). The CDR3, as DNA: TGTGCCAGCGCAGGACTAGCGGGGTCGAACACCGGGGAGCTGTTTTTT. It encodes CASAGLAGSNTGELFF.

The genes are TRBV11-3 and TRBJ1-2; D is possibly TRBD1 (5 bases). The germline gives CDR1 SGHNT, CDR2 YENEEA. The CDR3 spans 16 residues. V dropped 0 bases and J dropped 5 bases, with 16 bases sitting between them. The chain's CDR3 is CASSLEARQPCYGYTF. CDR3 sequence (DNA): TGTGCCAGCAGCTTAGAAGCGAGACAGCCATGTTATGGCTACACCTTC.

This sequence joins TRBV5-5 and TRBJ2-1; D is perhaps TRBD2 (6 bases). The V end lost 4 bases, the J end lost 3 bases, and 17 bases lay between the germline ends. The CDR3 loop spans 16 amino acids. The germline V gene encodes CDR1 SGHKS and CDR2 YYEKEE (reference sequence). CDR3 coding DNA: TGTGCCAGCAGCAGGGACTCGACCCAAATCTACAATGAGCAGTTCTTC. This codes for CASSRDSTQIYNEQFF.

The V call is TRBV7-2, the J call TRBJ2-7; unclear D gene. The germline V gene has CDR1 SGHTA and CDR2 FQGNSA. V lost 2 bases and J 4 bases, leaving 6 bases between the germline ends. CDR3 length: 12 residues. The CDR3 spells CASSLSSYEQYF. In DNA form, the CDR3 reads TGTGCCAGCAGCTTATCGAGTTACGAGCAGTACTTC.

This clone was recorded a few times. This sequence joins TRBV6-1 and TRBJ2-7; D is uncertain. Germline V CDR1 and CDR2: MNHNS, SASEGT. This CDR3 is 12 amino acids long. Trimming took off 3 bases at V and 5 bases at J, with 8 bases between the two ends. The CDR3 sequence: CASSEAADEQYF. CDR3 coding DNA: TGTGCCAGCAGTGAGGCAGCCGACGAGCAGTACTTC.

The V call is TRBV29-1, the J call TRBJ2-7, with TRBD1 matching 8 bases. Trimming at V came to 6 bases and at J to 3 bases, leaving 13 bases not matched to a gene. Looked up from germline, CDR1 is SQVTM and CDR2 is ANQGSEA. The CDR3 has 15 residues. The CDR3 DNA reads as TGCAGCGTCCAGAAGCCAGGGGGCGCCCGCTACGAGCAGTACTTC. As protein: CSVQKPGGARYEQYF.

This sequence joins TRBV2 and TRBJ2-7, with D maybe TRBD1 (6 bases). V lost 4 bases, J lost 0 bases, and 10 bases lay in between. CDR1 is SNHLY, CDR2 FYNNEI, per germline. CDR3 length: 14 amino acids. The DNA for the CDR3 is TGTGCCAGCAGTGTCGGACAGCTCTCCTACGAGCAGTACTTC. The encoded protein is CASSVGQLSYEQYF.